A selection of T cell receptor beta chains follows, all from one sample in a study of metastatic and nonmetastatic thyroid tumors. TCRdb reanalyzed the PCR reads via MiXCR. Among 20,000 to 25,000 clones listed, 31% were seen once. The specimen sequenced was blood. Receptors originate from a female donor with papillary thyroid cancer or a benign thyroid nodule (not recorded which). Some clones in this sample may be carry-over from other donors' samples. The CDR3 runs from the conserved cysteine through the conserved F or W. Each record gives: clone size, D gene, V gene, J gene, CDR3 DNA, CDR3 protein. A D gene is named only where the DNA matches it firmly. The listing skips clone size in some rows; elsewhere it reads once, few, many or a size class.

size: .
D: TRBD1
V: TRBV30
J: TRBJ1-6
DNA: TGTGCCTGGAGTGTGACAGGGATTAATTCACCCCTCCACTTT
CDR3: CAWSVTGINSPLHF

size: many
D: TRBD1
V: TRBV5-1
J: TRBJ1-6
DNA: TGCGCCAGCAGCTTGGGTATGCCCGGGACAGGGGGTAGAAATTCACCCCTCCACTTT
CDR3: CASSLGMPGTGGRNSPLHF

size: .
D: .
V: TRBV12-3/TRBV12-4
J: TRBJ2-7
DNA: TGTGCCAGCAGTTTAGCCGGGCTGAGAGAGCAGTACTTC
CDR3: CASSLAGLREQYF

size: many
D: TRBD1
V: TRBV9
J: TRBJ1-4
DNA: TGTGCCAGCAGCGTAGGGAGCACGGGACAGAATGAAAAACTGTTTTTT
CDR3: CASSVGSTGQNEKLFF

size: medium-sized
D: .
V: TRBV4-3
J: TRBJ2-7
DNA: TGCGCCAGCAGCCACGGGACGGACTCCTACGAGCAGTACTTC
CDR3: CASSHGTDSYEQYF

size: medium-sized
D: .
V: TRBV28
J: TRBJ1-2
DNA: TGTGCCAGCAGCTTCGCGTGGGAGTACACCTTC
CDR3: CASSFAWEYTF

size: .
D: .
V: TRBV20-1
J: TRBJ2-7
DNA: TGCAGTGCTAGAGATCACACTGAAAGCTCCTACGAGCAGTACTTC
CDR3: CSARDHTESSYEQYF

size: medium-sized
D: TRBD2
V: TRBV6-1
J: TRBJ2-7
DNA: TGTGCCAGCAGTAAGGGGGTGAGGCTAGCGGGAGGTCCTACCTACGAGCAGTACTTC
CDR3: CASSKGVRLAGGPTYEQYF

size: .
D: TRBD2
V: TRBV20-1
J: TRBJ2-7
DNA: TGCAGTGCTAGTTCTAGCGGAACCGAGCAGTACTTC
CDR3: CSASSSGTEQYF

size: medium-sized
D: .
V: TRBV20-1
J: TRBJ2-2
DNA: TGCAGTGCTAGAGATCTGACAGACCTGAACACCGGGGAGCTGTTTTTT
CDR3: CSARDLTDLNTGELFF

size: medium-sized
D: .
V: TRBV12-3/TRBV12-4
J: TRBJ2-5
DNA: TGTGCCAGCAGTTTACAGCATAGCGTAGAGACCCAGTACTTC
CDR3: CASSLQHSVETQYF

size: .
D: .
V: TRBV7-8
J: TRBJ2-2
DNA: TGTGCCAGCAGCTTATATGGGGGGGCTGCGAACACCGGGGAGCTGTTTTTT
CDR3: CASSLYGGAANTGELFF

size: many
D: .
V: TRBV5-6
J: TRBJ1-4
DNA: TGTGCCAGCAGCCATGATGGGTCCAGCGGTGAAAAACTGTTTTTT
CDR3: CASSHDGSSGEKLFF

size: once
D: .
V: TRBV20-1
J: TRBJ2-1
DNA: TGCAGTGCTAGATCGCCGGGCTCCTACAATGAGCAGTTCTTC
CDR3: CSARSPGSYNEQFF

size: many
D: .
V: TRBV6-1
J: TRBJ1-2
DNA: TGTGCCAGCAGTGAATATGGCTACACCTTC
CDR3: CASSEYGYTF

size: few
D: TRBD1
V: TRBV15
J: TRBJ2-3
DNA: TGTGCCACCAGTAGAGACAGGGGAAATCCAGGCACAGATACGCAGTATTTT
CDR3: CATSRDRGNPGTDTQYF

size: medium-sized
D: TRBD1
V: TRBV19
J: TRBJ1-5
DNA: TGTGCCAGTAGTAGTACCGGGACAGGGAGTAGTCAGCCCCAGCATTTT
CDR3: CASSSTGTGSSQPQHF

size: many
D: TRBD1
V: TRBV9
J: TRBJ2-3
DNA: TGTGCCAGCAGCGCACGACAGGGCTCCACAGATACGCAGTATTTT
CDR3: CASSARQGSTDTQYF

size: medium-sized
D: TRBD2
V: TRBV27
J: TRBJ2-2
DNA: TGTGCCAGCAGTCCGTGGACTAGCGGGGCCATTACCGGGGAGCTGTTTTTT
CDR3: CASSPWTSGAITGELFF

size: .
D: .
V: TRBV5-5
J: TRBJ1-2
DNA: TGTGCCATCAGCTTGGACCCGCGGGGAAACTATGGCTACACCTTT
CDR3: CAISLDPRGNYGYTF

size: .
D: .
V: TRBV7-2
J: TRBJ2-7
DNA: TGTGCCAGCAGGCCCTGGGCAGGAATCTACGAGCAGTACTTC
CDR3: CASRPWAGIYEQYF

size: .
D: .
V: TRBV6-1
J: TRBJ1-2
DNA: TGTGCCAGCAGTGGAGCGGTATATGGCTACACCTTC
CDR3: CASSGAVYGYTF

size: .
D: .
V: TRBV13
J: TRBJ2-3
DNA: TGTGCCAGCACAAGGGGGTTGGGTACAGATACGCAGTATTTT
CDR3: CASTRGLGTDTQYF

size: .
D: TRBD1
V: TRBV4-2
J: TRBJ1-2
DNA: TGTGCCGGCAGCCCTGGGGCAGACAGGGGGGTGGGTGGCTACACCTTC
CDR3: CAGSPGADRGVGGYTF

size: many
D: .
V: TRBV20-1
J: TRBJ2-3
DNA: TGCAGTGCTAGACCCACAGTCCTTATCACAGATACGCAGTATTTT
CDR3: CSARPTVLITDTQYF